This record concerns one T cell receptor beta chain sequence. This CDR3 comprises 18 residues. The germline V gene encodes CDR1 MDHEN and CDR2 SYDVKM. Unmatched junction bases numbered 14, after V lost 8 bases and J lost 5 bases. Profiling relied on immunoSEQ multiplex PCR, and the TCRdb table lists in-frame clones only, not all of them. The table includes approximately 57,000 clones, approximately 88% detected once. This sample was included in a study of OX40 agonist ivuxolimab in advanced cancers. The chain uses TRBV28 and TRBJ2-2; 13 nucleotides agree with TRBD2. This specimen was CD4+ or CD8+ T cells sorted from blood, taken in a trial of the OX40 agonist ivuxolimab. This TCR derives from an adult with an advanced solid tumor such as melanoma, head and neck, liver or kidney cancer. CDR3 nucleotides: TGTGCCAGCGACGGGGAACTAGCGGGAGGGCCGTATACCGGGGAGCTGTTTTTT. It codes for CASDGELAGGPYTGELFF.